The 29 T cell receptor beta chains in this list originate from one sample, sequenced in a study of blood T cell repertoires in COVID-19. The table came from immunoSEQ multiplex PCR; TCRdb's copy has only in-frame clones and leaves some out. The sample shows 150,000 to 200,000 clones, about nine tenths of them seen only once. The sample taken for sequencing was peripheral blood. The receptors come from a man aged 30-40 years with COVID-19, enrolled during active disease.

This rearrangement joins TRBV9 to TRBJ2-7; 7 bases align to TRBD2. CDR1 and CDR2 from the germline V gene are SGDLS and YYNGEE. V gave up 0 bases and J gave up 3 bases; unmatched junction bases: 3. This CDR3 has 14 amino acids. As DNA, the CDR3 is TGTGCCAGCAGCGTAGGGGCGGGAGACTACGAGCAGTACTTC. As protein: CASSVGAGDYEQYF.

The rearrangement joins TRBV18 to TRBJ1-2; D gene uncertain. Trimming cost V 6 bases and J 3 bases, with 26 bases left between them. This CDR3 spans 18 amino acids. The V gene's germline CDR1 is KGHSH and CDR2 LQKENI. The DNA of the CDR3 is TGTGCCAGCTCCCTATCCTCGGGGTCTTCCCGCGTAGACTATGGCTACACCTTC. It translates to CASSLSSGSSRVDYGYTF.

The chain is built from TRBV6-5 and TRBJ1-6; 7 bases are a match to TRBD1. After removal of 7 bases from V and 9 bases from J, the junction contained 12 bases not matched to a gene. The CDR3 is 15 residues long. Germline CDR1 reads MNHEY; CDR2 reads SVGAGI. The CDR3 DNA reads TGTGCCAGCACCTTTAATAGACAGGGAGCTTCACCCCTCCACTTT. This sequence encodes CASTFNRQGASPLHF.

This rearrangement joins TRBV9 to TRBJ2-7, with 8 bases matching TRBD2. Germline assignment: CDR1 SGDLS and CDR2 YYNGEE. The J segment lost 7 bases and the V segment lost 0 bases, leaving 6 bases of the junction unmatched. This CDR3 has 14 amino acids. The CDR3 DNA is TGTGCCAGCAGCGTAGCGACGGGAGGGTTAGAGCAGTACTTC. It specifies CASSVATGGLEQYF.

The genes are TRBV11-2 and TRBJ1-2, with 9 bases that match TRBD1. V gave up 5 bases and J gave up 5 bases; unmatched junction bases: 3. The CDR3 spans 13 residues. Germline V gene sequence: CDR1 SGHAT, CDR2 FQNNGV. The DNA for the CDR3 is TGTGCCAGCAGCGCGGACAGGGGTTATGGCTACACCTTC. It encodes CASSADRGYGYTF.

The rearrangement joins TRBV2 to TRBJ1-6; D is perhaps TRBD1 (6 bases). With 6 bases removed from V and 4 bases from J, the gap between germline ends came to 10 bases. Looked up from germline, CDR1 is SNHLY and CDR2 is FYNNEI. The CDR3 has 14 residues. For the CDR3, the DNA is TGTGCCAGCAGCTCAGGGGAGTATAATTCACCCCTCCACTTT. Amino acid sequence: CASSSGEYNSPLHF.

The rearrangement joins TRBV29-1 to TRBJ2-6; weak D call: TRBD1 (7 bases). There are 15 residues in the CDR3. Germline lookup yields CDR1 SQVTM and CDR2 ANQGSEA. Deletions cut 7 bases from V and 0 bases from J, with 13 bases between. The CDR3 nucleotides are TGCAGCGCCAGACAGGGAGGCTCTGGGGCCAACGTCCTGACTTTC. As protein: CSARQGGSGANVLTF.

The chain is built from TRBV7-3 and TRBJ2-7, with TRBD2 matching over 8 bases. Germline CDR1 SGHTA, CDR2 FQGTGA. V lost 0 bases and J lost 0; bases outside the gene matches: 4. CDR3 length: 16 amino acids. The CDR3 DNA reads as TGTGCCAGCAGCTTAACTCGGCGGGGGGTCTCCTACGAGCAGTACTTC. Translation: CASSLTRRGVSYEQYF.

V usage is TRBV21-1 and J usage is TRBJ2-7; no DNA check was done on the table's D call, TRBD1. TRBV21-1 is annotated as a pseudogene. The CDR3 contains 17 residues. CDR3 in DNA: TGTGCCAGCAGCAAATCCCGGGACAGACTTATCACCTACGAGCAGTACTTC. As protein: CASSKSRDRLITYEQYF.

The chain carries TRBV5-5 and TRBJ2-7, with 8 positions matching TRBD1. Germline CDR1 SGHKS, CDR2 YYEKEE (reference sequence). V gave up 2 bases and J gave up 6 bases; unmatched junction bases: 10. The CDR3 length is 15 residues. The CDR3 region is CASSFSGTGRSEQYF. CDR3 coding DNA: TGTGCCAGCAGCTTTTCCGGGACAGGAAGAAGCGAGCAGTACTTC.

This clone was found a few times. This chain connects TRBV30 to TRBJ1-1, with 8 bases aligning to TRBD1. After removal of 3 bases from V and 5 bases from J, the junction contained 8 bases not matched to a gene. Germline V gene lookup returns CDR1 GTSNPN and CDR2 SVGIG (reference sequence). CDR3 length: 14 amino acids. The CDR3 nucleotides read TGTGCCTGGAGAGTTACAGGGGGGGGGACTGAAGCTTTCTTT. Amino acid sequence: CAWRVTGGGTEAFF.

CDR3 bases: TGTGCCAGCAGCTTCGGGGGGACCACCTACGAGCAGTACTTC. It encodes CASSFGGTTYEQYF. This chain uses TRBV7-9 with TRBJ2-7; 7 positions match TRBD2. V lost 3 bases, J lost 2 bases, and 4 bases stayed unmatched. This CDR3 comprises 14 residues. CDR1 is SEHNR and CDR2 is FQNEAQ in the germline V gene (reference sequence).

This clone was seen more than once but under ten times. The chain joins TRBV3-1 (or the pseudogene TRBV3-2) to TRBJ2-7, with TRBD1 matching over 8 bases. Per germline, CDR1 LGHDT and CDR2 YNNKEL (reference sequence). Trimming took 6 bases from V and 3 from J; bases not matched to a gene: 10. This CDR3 has 15 amino acids. The CDR3 DNA reads as TGTGCCAGCAGTTCCTGGACAGGGAATAACTACGAGCAGTACTTC. Translation: CASSSWTGNNYEQYF.

The chain recombines TRBV7-2 with TRBJ2-7, with D possibly matching TRBD2 (6 bases). Between the trimmed V and J ends, which lost 1 base and 6 bases, there was a span of 13 bases. The V gene's germline CDR1 is SGHTA and CDR2 FQGNSA. The CDR3 loop spans 14 amino acids. The DNA of the CDR3 is TGTGCCAGCAGCTTAGTAGTGCGGGACGGCGAGCAGTACTTC. The encoded protein is CASSLVVRDGEQYF.

Of note for this clone: A read error may account for a junction end that differs from germline. As DNA, the CDR3 is TGTGCCAGCAGTTTAAAAGGGGCCTACAATTCACCCCTCCACTTT. This codes for CASSLKGAYNSPLHF. V and J are TRBV27 and TRBJ1-6; a possible D gene is TRBD1 (5 bases). This CDR3 has 15 amino acids. Germline assignment: CDR1 MNHEY and CDR2 SMNVEV (reference sequence).

This clone has a single count. CDR3 DNA sequence: TGTGCCACCAGGATGACAGGTCCCTACAATCAGCCCCAGCATTTT. The encoded protein is CATRMTGPYNQPQHF. The chain is built from TRBV24-1 and TRBJ1-5; a weak D match, TRBD1 (6 bases). V lost 7 bases, J lost 3 bases, and 15 bases lay in between. The CDR3 spans 15 residues. Germline V lookup: CDR1 KGHDR, CDR2 SFDVKD.

V and J are TRBV5-1 and TRBJ2-7; TRBD1 is a possible D gene (6 bases). This CDR3 has 15 residues. V shed 0 bases and J shed 0 bases, with 10 bases lying between them. The germline gives CDR1 SGHRS, CDR2 YFSETQ. The CDR3 coding sequence is TGCGCCAGCAGCTTGGAACAGGGCATCTCCTACGAGCAGTACTTC. It translates to CASSLEQGISYEQYF.

The rearrangement uses TRBV5-1 and TRBJ1-2; 8 bases line up with TRBD1. The CDR3 runs to 16 residues. CDR1 and CDR2 (germline): SGHRS, YFSETQ. V lost 4 bases to trimming and J lost 8 bases; unmatched junction nucleotides: 16. The CDR3 sequence is CASSVVFGTGHKGYTF. In DNA form, the CDR3 reads TGCGCCAGCAGCGTGGTTTTTGGGACAGGCCATAAAGGCTACACCTTC.

The chain has TRBV4-3 and TRBJ2-1; 8 nucleotides agree with TRBD1. The length of the CDR3 is 16 residues. CDR1 is LGHNA and CDR2 is YSLEER in the germline V gene. Trimming cost V 0 bases and J 7 bases; bases outside gene matches: 8. The CDR3 DNA follows: TGCGCCAGCAGCCAAGATCGATCAGGGGGCAGGAATGAGCAGTTCTTC. It specifies CASSQDRSGGRNEQFF.

The rearrangement links TRBV3-1 (or the pseudogene TRBV3-2) to TRBJ1-4; D may be TRBD1 (6 bases). Germline-derived CDR1 and CDR2 are LGHDT and YNNKEL (reference sequence). The CDR3 has 14 residues. Deletions cut 0 bases from V and 8 bases from J, with 10 bases between. The CDR3 sequence: CASSQEGHGEKLFF. Written as DNA, the CDR3 is TGTGCCAGCAGCCAAGAGGGACACGGCGAAAAACTGTTTTTT.

The J gene is TRBJ2-3, the V gene TRBV5-5; 12 bases agree with TRBD1. With 5 bases clipped from V and 4 bases from J, the junction kept 8 bases outside the gene matches. This CDR3 region has 16 residues. Germline V lookup: CDR1 SGHKS, CDR2 YYEKEE (reference sequence). The CDR3 spells CASRVAGTGGADTQYF. CDR3 nucleotides: TGTGCCAGCAGGGTCGCCGGGACAGGGGGCGCAGATACGCAGTATTTT.

The chain has TRBV6-5 and TRBJ2-5; 11 positions agree with TRBD2. Trimming cost V 0 bases and J 4 bases; bases outside gene matches: 4. This CDR3 has 16 residues. From germline, CDR1 is MNHEY and CDR2 SVGAGI. The chain's CDR3 is CASSYSSGGAGETQYF. CDR3 in DNA: TGTGCCAGCAGTTACTCTAGCGGGGGGGCAGGAGAGACCCAGTACTTC.

V and J are TRBV19 and TRBJ1-1, with no clear D. V was pared by 3 bases and J by 6 bases, with 14 bases between. The CDR3 has 14 residues. The germline CDR1 and CDR2 sequences are LNHDA and SQIVND (reference sequence). CDR3 DNA sequence: TGTGCCAGTAGTATCCTGGGCCTCGTGGCTGAAGCTTTCTTT. Its translation is CASSILGLVAEAFF.

The rearrangement joins TRBV5-5 to TRBJ2-5; TRBD1 agrees at 9 bases. J lost 5 bases, V lost 5 bases, and 7 bases had no gene match. Germline V gives CDR1 SGHKS, CDR2 YYEKEE (reference sequence). The CDR3 loop spans 14 amino acids. The DNA of the CDR3 is TGTGCCAGCAGACAAACAGGGGGCCGGGAGACCCAGTACTTC. Residues: CASRQTGGRETQYF.

The V gene is TRBV11-2, the J gene TRBJ1-6; maybe TRBD1 (5 bases). Per the germline V gene, CDR1 is SGHAT and CDR2 is FQNNGV. The V end lost 0 bases, the J end lost 9 bases, and 12 bases lay between the germline ends. The CDR3 contains 15 residues. CDR3 loop: CASSLETAFSSPLHF. For the CDR3, the DNA is TGTGCCAGCAGCTTAGAGACAGCTTTTAGTTCACCCCTCCACTTT.

This chain connects TRBV10-3 to TRBJ2-3, with 7 bases matching TRBD1. V trimming: 7 bases; J trimming: 4 bases; junction bases outside the gene matches: 5. Per the germline V gene, CDR1 is ENHRY and CDR2 is SYGVKD. The CDR3 is 13 residues long. In DNA, the CDR3 is TGTGCCATCACGCCGACAGGGTCAGATACGCAGTATTTT. This sequence encodes CAITPTGSDTQYF.

This chain uses TRBV7-2 with TRBJ1-2; 9 positions match TRBD1. After removal of 5 bases from V and 8 bases from J, the junction contained 6 bases not matched to a gene. This CDR3 has 13 amino acids. The germline gives CDR1 SGHTA, CDR2 FQGNSA. For the CDR3, the DNA is TGTGCCAGCAGCGGGGACAGGGTCAGCGGCTACACCTTC. Protein: CASSGDRVSGYTF.

The chain couples TRBV7-9 to TRBJ1-6; TRBD1 aligns across 9 bases. The CDR3 extends over 14 amino acids. The J segment lost 10 bases and the V segment lost 3 bases, leaving 4 bases of the junction unmatched. The germline V gene encodes CDR1 SEHNR and CDR2 FQNEAQ (reference sequence). CDR3 nucleotides: TGTGCCAGCAGCTTGACAGGGGGAAGGTCACCCCTCCACTTT. Translation gives CASSLTGGRSPLHF.

This clone was counted once. The chain uses TRBV7-9 and TRBJ2-7; possibly TRBD1 for D (6 bases). There are 14 residues in the CDR3. Between the trimmed V and J ends, which lost 6 bases and 3 bases, there was a span of 15 bases. CDR1 and CDR2 from the germline V gene are SEHNR and FQNEAQ (reference sequence). CDR3 protein: CASSLLTGHYEQYF. In DNA, the CDR3 is TGTGCCAGCAGTCTTTTAACAGGGCACTACGAGCAGTACTTC.